The rows below give T cell receptor beta chains drawn from one sample of a study of shared T cell receptors in the human thymus. The protocol was immunoSEQ multiplex PCR, while the TCRdb copy is restricted to in-frame clones and leaves out a portion. The profile shows about 660,000 clones, approximately 88% of them singletons. This sample also appeared in a second study, on human thymus T cells.

The sample taken for sequencing was thymocytes. The receptors shown here come from a boy under three years old with a congenital heart defect. Each CDR3 is given with its conserved first and last residue. A D gene is named only where the DNA matches it firmly. The size field is filled for only some rows; it gives once, few, many or a size class.

TRBJ2-7 TRBD2 . TRBV28 TGTGCCAGCACCCACTCTCCGGGACTAGCGGCCCGGGCCTACGAGCAGTACTTC CASTHSPGLAARAYEQYF
TRBJ1-2 . . TRBV29-1 TGCAGCGTTGGCCCCCTCCGGGCAGACGGGGATGGCTACACCTTC CSVGPLRADGDGYTF
TRBJ2-3 TRBD2 . TRBV19 TGTGCCAGTAGTATAGGTCCTAGCGGGAGGGGGCCCCCTCGCAGGGATACGCAGTATTTT CASSIGPSGRGPPRRDTQYF
TRBJ2-1 TRBD2 . TRBV10-1 TGCGCCAGCAGTGATGAGACTAGCTACTACAATGAGCAGTTCTTC CASSDETSYYNEQFF
TRBJ1-2 TRBD1 once TRBV7-2 TGTGCCAGCAGCTTACCCGGACAGGCGCTTAACTATGGCTACACCTTC CASSLPGQALNYGYTF
TRBJ2-4 TRBD2 . TRBV15 TGTGCCACCAGCACCCACTCCCAGCGGGAGGAGGACATTCAGTACTTC CATSTHSQREEDIQYF
TRBJ2-7 TRBD1 . TRBV2 TGTGCCAGCAGTCCAAACGCCGCCCTAGGGGACAGGGTCCACTACGAGCAGTACTTC CASSPNAALGDRVHYEQYF
TRBJ2-1 . . TRBV29-1 TGCAGCGTTGGTGGCCGAAGCTCCTACAATGAGCAGTTCTTC CSVGGRSSYNEQFF
TRBJ1-2 TRBD1 . TRBV27 TGTGCCAGCAGTCCAGGGGGGAACGGCTACACCTTC CASSPGGNGYTF
TRBJ2-7 . . TRBV5-5 TGTGCCAGCAGCTTGATTCAGTGGGGGGACGAGCAGTACTTC CASSLIQWGDEQYF
TRBJ2-2 TRBD2 . TRBV4-3 TGCGCCAGCAGCCCGACTAGCGGGAGGGCGAACACCGGGGAGCTGTTTTTT CASSPTSGRANTGELFF